This TCR beta chain was profiled in a study of T-cell memory formation after mild COVID-19. Study background: Clusters of TCRs were largely donor specific. Study-level results: Proof of SARS-CoV-2 specificity was absent for the second-wave clones that crested on day 37.

The CDR3 is 12 residues long. J was trimmed by 5 bases and V by 11 bases; bases with no gene match: 7. From germline, CDR1 is SEHNR and CDR2 FQNEAQ (reference sequence). After 5'RACE with constant-segment primers, TCR alpha and TCR beta cDNA libraries carrying sample barcodes and UMIs were obtained. TCRdb itself ran the 5' RACE reads through MiXCR, one entry per CDR3 protein. The sample lists fewer than 450,000 distinct CDR3 sequences; over 20% were seen once. With respect to this clonotype: What it recognizes is unknown.

The TCR comes from an adult woman who had mild COVID-19 (a few samples of this study predate the infection). Cell type and time point are not known. The rearrangement joins TRBV7-9 to TRBJ2-3; 7 nucleotides align to TRBD2. Input material: PBMCs or a T cell subset sorted from them (not recorded which). The CDR3 is CAGNGEGDTQYF. The CDR3 nucleotides read TGTGCCGGAAACGGGGAGGGAGATACGCAGTATTTT.